This TCR beta chain was obtained from a study of T cells in Graves' hyperthyroidism and ophthalmopathy. Study in general: Once the initial diagnosis was made, peripheral blood was obtained before any treatment.

The source material, RNA transcripts, was used to amplify TCR beta CDR3 regions. HTBI primers were used for first-round RT-PCR of the TCR CDR3. Via MiXCR, TCRdb re-called the multiplex PCR reads, giving one row per CDR3 protein. The repertoire has over 350,000 distinct CDR3 sequences, roughly 14% of them found once; the top ten carry around 14%. Study conclusions and caveats: Stable hyperthyroidism was told apart from ophthalmopathy by a model built on 13 V-J features. Blood held most thyroid clonotypes expanded above 0.001 frequency.

The CDR3 is 13 amino acids. Germline V CDR1 and CDR2: MNHEY, SVGAGI. V was shortened by 2 bases and J by 10 bases, with 14 bases between the two germline ends. This clonotype was observed many times. Its target is not known. Disease duration was under 3 months in the ophthalmopathy patients, who also had a Clinical Activity Score of at least 3 and a NOSPECS grade of at least 4. The chain employs TRBV6-5 and TRBJ1-1, with D tentatively TRBD1 (5 bases). Sample: blood. The receptor was isolated from a man between 18 and 29 years old with Graves' ophthalmopathy. The CDR3 DNA reads as TGTGCCAGCAGTTACACCCTTGGGGCGATAGCTTTCTTT. Its protein is CASSYTLGAIAFF.